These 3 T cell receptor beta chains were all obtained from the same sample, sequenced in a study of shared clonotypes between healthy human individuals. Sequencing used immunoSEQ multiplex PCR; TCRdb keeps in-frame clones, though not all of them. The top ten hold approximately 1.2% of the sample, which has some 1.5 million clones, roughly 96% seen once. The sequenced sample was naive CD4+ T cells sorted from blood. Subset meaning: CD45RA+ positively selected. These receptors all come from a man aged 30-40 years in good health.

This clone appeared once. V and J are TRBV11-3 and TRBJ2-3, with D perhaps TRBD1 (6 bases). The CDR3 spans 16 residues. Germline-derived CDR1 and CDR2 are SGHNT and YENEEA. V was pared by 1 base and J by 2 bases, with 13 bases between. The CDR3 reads CASSLGGHHSTDTQYF. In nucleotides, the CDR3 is TGTGCCAGCAGCTTAGGGGGGCACCACTCCACAGATACGCAGTATTTT.

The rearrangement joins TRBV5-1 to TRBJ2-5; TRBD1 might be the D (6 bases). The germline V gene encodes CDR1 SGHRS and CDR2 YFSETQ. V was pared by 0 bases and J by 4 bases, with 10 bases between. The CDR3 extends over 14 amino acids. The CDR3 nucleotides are TGCGCCAGCAGCTTGGGGGCAGGGGCAGAGACCCAGTACTTC. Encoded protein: CASSLGAGAETQYF.

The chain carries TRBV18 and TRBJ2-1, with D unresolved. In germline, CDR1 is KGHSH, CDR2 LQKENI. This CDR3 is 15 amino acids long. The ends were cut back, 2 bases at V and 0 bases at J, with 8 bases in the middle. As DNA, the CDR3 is TGTGCCAGCTCACCATCCTCTAGCTCCTACAATGAGCAGTTCTTC. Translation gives CASSPSSSSYNEQFF.